Following are 7 T cell receptor beta chains from one sample sequenced in a study of identical twins. TCRdb redid the calling of the 5' RACE reads with MiXCR, one entry per CDR3 protein. This sample has about 240,000 distinct CDR3 sequences, with 10% to 13% found just once. Sequenced sample: memory T cells sorted from blood. These receptors were obtained from a man in his fifties or sixties in good health.

Only a few counts were recorded for this clonotype. V is TRBV30 and J is TRBJ1-1; D remains unclear. The CDR3 runs to 12 residues. Germline CDR1 and CDR2: GTSNPN and SVGIG (reference sequence). The V end was cut by 2 bases, the J end by 4 bases, with 8 bases between. CDR3 sequence reads: CAWSTPGTEAFF. DNA of the CDR3: TGTGCCTGGAGTACCCCGGGCACTGAAGCTTTCTTT.

The chain is built from TRBV7-2 and TRBJ1-1; D is undetermined. CDR1 SGHTA and CDR2 FQGNSA come from the germline V gene. V gave up 1 base and J gave up 1 base, with 7 bases separating them. There are 14 residues in the CDR3. The CDR3 here is CASSLVGKNTEAFF. CDR3 nucleotides: TGTGCCAGCAGCTTAGTCGGGAAGAACACTGAAGCTTTCTTT.

Worth noting for this clonotype: A much bigger clone sits one base away, suggesting this may be a read error. The rearrangement uses TRBV12-3 or TRBV12-4 and TRBJ2-2, with 8 bases matching TRBD2. CDR3 length equals 15 residues. The CDR3 is CASSLAGTSTGELFF. The CDR3 region has the DNA TGTGCCAGCAGTCTAGCCGGGACTAGCACCGGGGAGCTGTTTTTT.

The chain joins TRBV5-1 to TRBJ1-6, with 9 bases aligning to TRBD1. This CDR3 spans 15 amino acids. Germline CDR1 and CDR2: SGHRS and YFSETQ. The trim removed 2 bases at V and 7 bases at J, leaving 4 bases unmatched. CDR3 coding DNA: TGCGCCAGCAGCTTCCGGGACAGGGACAATTCACCCCTCCACTTT. Translating gives CASSFRDRDNSPLHF.

This clonotype was observed at least ten times. This chain uses TRBV29-1 with TRBJ2-7; 10 bases are a match to TRBD1. Germline CDR1 SQVTM, CDR2 ANQGSEA. The CDR3 spans 16 residues. With 2 bases clipped from V and 2 bases from J, the junction kept 9 bases outside the gene matches. In DNA form, the CDR3 reads TGCAGCGTTGAAAGAGGGTCCGGGACAGGGGCCTACGAGCAGTACTTC. Protein: CSVERGSGTGAYEQYF.

The V call is TRBV25-1, the J call TRBJ2-6; 7 nucleotides align to TRBD2. Trimming at V came to 4 bases and at J to 0 bases, leaving 6 bases not matched to a gene. The CDR3 runs 17 residues. Germline CDR1 and CDR2: MGHDK and SYGVNS. CDR3 protein: CASSVREGNSGANVLTF. CDR3 sequence (DNA): TGTGCCAGCAGTGTCAGGGAGGGAAACTCTGGGGCCAACGTCCTGACTTTC. Full variable domain (missing parts from reference TRBV25-1 and TRBJ2-6): EADIYQTPRYLVIGTGKKITLECSQTMGHDKMYWYQQDPGMELHLIHYSYGVNSTEKGDLSSESTVSRIRTEHFPLTLESARPSHTSQYLCASSVREGNSGANVLTFGAGSRLTVL.

This clonotype has ten or more counts. The chain joins TRBV19 to TRBJ2-7; TRBD1 might be the D (6 bases). V lost 5 bases and J lost 3, with 11 bases in between. This CDR3 has 13 residues. Germline CDR1 and CDR2: LNHDA and SQIVND (reference sequence). The CDR3 coding sequence is TGTGCCAGTAGTCTACAGGACAGCTACGAGCAGTACTTC. Protein: CASSLQDSYEQYF.